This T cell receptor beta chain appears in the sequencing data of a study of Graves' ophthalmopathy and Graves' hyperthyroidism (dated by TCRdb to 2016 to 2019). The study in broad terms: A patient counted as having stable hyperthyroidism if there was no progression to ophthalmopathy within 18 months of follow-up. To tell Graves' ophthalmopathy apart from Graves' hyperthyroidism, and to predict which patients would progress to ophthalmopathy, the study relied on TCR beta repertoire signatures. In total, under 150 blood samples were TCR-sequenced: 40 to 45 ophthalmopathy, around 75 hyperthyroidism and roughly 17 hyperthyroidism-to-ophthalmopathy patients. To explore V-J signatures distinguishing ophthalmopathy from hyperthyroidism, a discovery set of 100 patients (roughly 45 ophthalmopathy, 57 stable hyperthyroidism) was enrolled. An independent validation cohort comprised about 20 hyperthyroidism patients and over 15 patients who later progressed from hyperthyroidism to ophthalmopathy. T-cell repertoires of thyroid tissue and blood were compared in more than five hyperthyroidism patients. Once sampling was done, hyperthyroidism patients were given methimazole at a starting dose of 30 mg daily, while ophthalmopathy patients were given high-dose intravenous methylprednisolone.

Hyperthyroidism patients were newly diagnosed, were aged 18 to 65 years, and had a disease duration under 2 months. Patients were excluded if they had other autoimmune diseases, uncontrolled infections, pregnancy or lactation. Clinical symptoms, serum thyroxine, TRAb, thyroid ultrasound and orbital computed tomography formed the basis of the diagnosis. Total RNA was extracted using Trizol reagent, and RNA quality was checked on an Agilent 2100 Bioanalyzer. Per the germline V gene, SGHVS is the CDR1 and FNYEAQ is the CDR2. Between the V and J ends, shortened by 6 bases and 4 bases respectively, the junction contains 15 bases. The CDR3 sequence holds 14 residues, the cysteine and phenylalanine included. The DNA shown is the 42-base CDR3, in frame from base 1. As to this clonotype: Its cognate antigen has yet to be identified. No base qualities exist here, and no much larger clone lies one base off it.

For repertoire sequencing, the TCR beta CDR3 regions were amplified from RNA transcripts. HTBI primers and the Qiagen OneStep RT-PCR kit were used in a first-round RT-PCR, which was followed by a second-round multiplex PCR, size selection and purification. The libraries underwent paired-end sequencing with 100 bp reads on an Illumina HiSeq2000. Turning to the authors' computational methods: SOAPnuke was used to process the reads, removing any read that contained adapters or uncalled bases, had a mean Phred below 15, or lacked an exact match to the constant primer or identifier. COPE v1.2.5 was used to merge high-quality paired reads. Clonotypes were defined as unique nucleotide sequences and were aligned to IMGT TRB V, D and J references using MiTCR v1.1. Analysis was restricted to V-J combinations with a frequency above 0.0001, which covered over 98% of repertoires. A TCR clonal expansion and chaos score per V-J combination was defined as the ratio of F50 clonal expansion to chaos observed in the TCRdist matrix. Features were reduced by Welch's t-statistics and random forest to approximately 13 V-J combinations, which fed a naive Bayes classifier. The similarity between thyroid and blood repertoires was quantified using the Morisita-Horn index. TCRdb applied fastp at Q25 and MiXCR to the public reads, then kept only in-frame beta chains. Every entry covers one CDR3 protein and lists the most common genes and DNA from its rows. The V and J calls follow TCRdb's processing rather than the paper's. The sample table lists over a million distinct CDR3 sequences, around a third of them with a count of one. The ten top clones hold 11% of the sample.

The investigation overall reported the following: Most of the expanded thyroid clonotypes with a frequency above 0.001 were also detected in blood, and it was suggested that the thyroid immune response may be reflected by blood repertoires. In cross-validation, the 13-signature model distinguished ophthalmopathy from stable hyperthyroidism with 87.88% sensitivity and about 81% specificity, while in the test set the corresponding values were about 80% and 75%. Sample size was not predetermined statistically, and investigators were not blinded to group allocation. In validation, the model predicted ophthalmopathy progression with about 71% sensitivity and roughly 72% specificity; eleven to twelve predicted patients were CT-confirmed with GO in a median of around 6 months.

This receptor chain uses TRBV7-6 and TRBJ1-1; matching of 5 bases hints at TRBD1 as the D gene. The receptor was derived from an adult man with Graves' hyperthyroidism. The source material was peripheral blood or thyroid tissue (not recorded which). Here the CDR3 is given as CASSRDGGGTEAFF. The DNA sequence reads TGTGCCAGCAGTCGTGACGGGGGGGGCACTGAAGCTTTCTTT.